The 17 T cell receptor beta chains in this list originate from one sample, sequenced in a study of blood T cell repertoires in COVID-19. The data were produced by immunoSEQ multiplex PCR, yet TCRdb's version contains in-frame clones alone and is incomplete. The table lists roughly 150,000 clones, 80% to 90% of them singletons. The sequenced material came from PBMCs or T cells enriched from blood (not recorded which). The receptor set was obtained from a woman aged 45-65 years who had recovered from COVID-19.

The rearrangement links TRBV24-1 to TRBJ1-1; D might be TRBD1 (6 bases). Between the trimmed V and J ends, which lost 12 bases and 8 bases, there was a span of 12 bases. This CDR3 is built from 10 residues. Germline V gene lookup returns CDR1 KGHDR and CDR2 SFDVKD. CDR3 coding DNA: TGTGCCGCTCAGGGGCCGGAAGCTTTCTTT. Encoded protein: CAAQGPEAFF.

The rearrangement uses TRBV27 and TRBJ2-1; 13 nucleotides align to TRBD2. After removal of 2 bases from V and 6 bases from J, the junction contained 4 bases not matched to a gene. Germline CDR1 reads MNHEY; CDR2 reads SMNVEV (reference sequence). The CDR3 is 16 residues long. CDR3 sequence reads: CASSLRGLAGPNEQFF. The CDR3 DNA reads TGTGCCAGCAGTTTACGGGGACTAGCGGGGCCCAATGAGCAGTTCTTC.

The chain uses TRBV28 and TRBJ2-5, with D perhaps TRBD1 (7 bases). The germline V gene has CDR1 MDHEN and CDR2 SYDVKM. This CDR3 is built from 12 residues. Trimming shortened V by 7 bases and J by 3 bases, and 9 bases separated the two germline ends. The CDR3 region has the DNA TGTGCCAGCACAGGGGGGAAAGAGACCCAGTACTTC. It specifies CASTGGKETQYF.

The chain recombines TRBV28 with TRBJ1-2; TRBD1 aligns across 7 bases. With 6 bases clipped from V and 8 bases from J, the junction kept 9 bases outside the gene matches. The CDR3 contains 13 residues. Per the germline V gene, CDR1 is MDHEN and CDR2 is SYDVKM. CDR3 in DNA: TGTGCCAGCAGACACCGACAGGGACTGGGCTACACCTTC. Its protein product is CASRHRQGLGYTF.

V usage is TRBV20-1 and J usage is TRBJ2-1; TRBD2 might be the D (5 bases). This CDR3 is built from 12 residues. The germline CDR1 and CDR2 sequences are DFQATT and SNEGSKA (reference sequence). The V gene lost 3 bases and the J gene lost 3 bases, with 6 bases spanning the gap. The CDR3: CSASGSYNEQFF. The CDR3, as DNA: TGCAGTGCTAGTGGGAGCTACAATGAGCAGTTCTTC.

The chain recombines TRBV6-2 or TRBV6-3 with TRBJ2-7; 10 bases are a match to TRBD2. V was pared by 2 bases and J by 1 base, with 11 bases of the junction left unmatched. The CDR3 has 18 residues. Germline CDR1 reads MNHEY; CDR2 reads SVGEGT. CDR3 amino acids: CASSYPQYLTSGSYEQYF. Here the CDR3 DNA reads TGTGCCAGCAGTTACCCGCAATACCTGACTAGCGGGTCCTACGAGCAGTACTTC.

This clone appeared a single time. The chain uses TRBV28 and TRBJ2-3, with 7 nucleotides matching TRBD1. V lost 5 bases, J lost 1 base, and 3 bases stayed unmatched. CDR3 length: 14 residues. Germline loops: CDR1 MDHEN, CDR2 SYDVKM. This CDR3 is CASSRTGGTDTQYF. DNA of the CDR3: TGTGCCAGCAGTCGCACAGGGGGCACAGATACGCAGTATTTT.

Remarks on this clone: The junction departs from the called germline gene at one end, perhaps through a read error. The chain recombines TRBV7-7 with TRBJ2-2; a possible D gene is TRBD2 (5 bases). CDR3 size: 13 residues. Germline lookup yields CDR1 SSHAT and CDR2 FNYEAQ (reference sequence). CDR3 region: CASSLASSGELFF. CDR3 sequence (DNA): TGTGCTAGCAGCTTAGCGTCTTCCGGGGAGCTGTTTTTT.

The J gene is TRBJ1-2, the V gene TRBV5-5; 7 nucleotides align to TRBD1. CDR1 is SGHKS and CDR2 is YYEKEE in the germline V gene (reference sequence). This CDR3 spans 13 amino acids. Losses at the gene ends were 4 bases for V and 2 bases for J; bases not matched to a gene: 2. The CDR3 sequence is CASSPTGNYGYTF. The CDR3 nucleotides are TGTGCCAGCAGCCCGACAGGGAACTATGGCTACACCTTC.

This clone occurred a few times. The genes are TRBV2 and TRBJ1-5; D is possibly TRBD1 (5 bases). This CDR3 is 11 amino acids long. Trimming cost V 9 bases and J 7 bases, with 10 bases left between them. Germline V gives CDR1 SNHLY, CDR2 FYNNEI. CDR3: CASGGGQPQHF. The CDR3 DNA reads TGTGCCAGTGGGGGGGGACAGCCCCAGCATTTT.

V gene TRBV7-2 combines with J gene TRBJ2-2; D possibly corresponds to TRBD2 (6 bases). CDR3 size: 13 residues. The germline gives CDR1 SGHTA, CDR2 FQGNSA. Deletions cut 5 bases from V and 5 bases from J, with 9 bases between. Here the CDR3 DNA reads TGTGCCAGCAGCGCCGGGGGTACCGGGGAGCTGTTTTTT. Amino acid sequence: CASSAGGTGELFF.

The chain combines TRBV28 with TRBJ2-3, with a weak D call TRBD2 (5 bases). The CDR3 spans 15 residues. V shed 7 bases and J shed 5 bases, with 19 bases lying between them. Germline lookup yields CDR1 MDHEN and CDR2 SYDVKM. The DNA of the CDR3 is TGTGCCAGCACCGGTCGTGGACTGGCAAGAGATACGCAGTATTTT. Its protein product is CASTGRGLARDTQYF.

The chain uses TRBV5-1 and TRBJ2-5; TRBD1 agrees at 9 bases. The V gene end was trimmed by 0 bases and the J gene end by 2 bases; junction bases not matched to a gene: 5. Germline loops: CDR1 SGHRS, CDR2 YFSETQ. This CDR3 has 16 residues. The chain's CDR3 is CASSLVPGTGQETQYF. In DNA, the CDR3 is TGCGCCAGCAGCTTGGTTCCCGGGACAGGGCAAGAGACCCAGTACTTC.

V is TRBV7-2 and J is TRBJ2-7, with TRBD1 identical over 7 bases. Unmatched junction bases numbered 4, after V lost 0 bases and J lost 2 bases. Per germline, CDR1 SGHTA and CDR2 FQGNSA. The CDR3 extends over 15 amino acids. CDR3 loop: CASSLAKGATYEQYF. DNA for the CDR3: TGTGCCAGCAGCTTAGCGAAGGGGGCGACCTACGAGCAGTACTTC.

The J gene is TRBJ2-3, the V gene TRBV7-9; 7 positions match TRBD2. CDR1 SEHNR and CDR2 FQNEAQ come from the germline V gene (reference sequence). The CDR3 consists of 15 residues. Trimming removed 5 bases from V and 2 bases from J; junction bases left unmatched: 7. The CDR3 DNA sequence: TGTGCCAGCAGCCCGTATAGCGGGTACACAGATACGCAGTATTTT. It encodes CASSPYSGYTDTQYF.

This sequence joins TRBV6-6 and TRBJ2-2; a weak D match, TRBD1 (6 bases). CDR3 size: 14 residues. Germline V lookup: CDR1 MNHNY, CDR2 SVGAGI (reference sequence). Trimming took 7 bases from V and 3 from J, leaving 12 bases between them. The CDR3 is CASTGTPHTGELFF. CDR3 in DNA: TGTGCCAGCACCGGGACACCTCACACCGGGGAGCTGTTTTTT.

The chain carries TRBV20-1 and TRBJ1-1; D not certain. This CDR3 spans 11 amino acids. Germline loops: CDR1 DFQATT, CDR2 SNEGSKA (reference sequence). Here the CDR3 DNA reads TGCAGCACAACAGAGAACACTGAAGCTTTCTTT. It encodes CSTTENTEAFF.